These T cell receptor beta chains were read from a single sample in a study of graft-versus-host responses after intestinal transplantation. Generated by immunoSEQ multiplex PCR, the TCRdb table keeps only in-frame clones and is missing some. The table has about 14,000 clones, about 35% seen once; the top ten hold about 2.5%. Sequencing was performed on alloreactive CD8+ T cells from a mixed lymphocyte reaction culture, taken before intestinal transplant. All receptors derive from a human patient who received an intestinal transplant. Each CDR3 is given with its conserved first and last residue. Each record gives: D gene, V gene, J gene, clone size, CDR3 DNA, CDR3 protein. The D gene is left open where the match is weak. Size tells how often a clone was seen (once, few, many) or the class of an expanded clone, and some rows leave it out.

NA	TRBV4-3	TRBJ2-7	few	TGCGCCAGCAGCCAAGGTGGTTACCCCTACTACGAGCAGTACTTC	CASSQGGYPYYEQYF
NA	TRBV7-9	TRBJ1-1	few	TGTGCCAGCAGCTCCCCGGGACATTCGAACACTGAAGCTTTCTTT	CASSSPGHSNTEAFF
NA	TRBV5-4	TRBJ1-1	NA	TGTGCCAGCAGCTTGAGGGACACTGAAGCTTTCTTT	CASSLRDTEAFF
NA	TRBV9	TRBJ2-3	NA	TGTGCCAGCAGCGTAGTCGGTACCGTCTCTAGCACAGATACGCAGTATTTT	CASSVVGTVSSTDTQYF
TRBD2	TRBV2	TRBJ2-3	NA	TGTGCCAGCAGTGAACTCTCCGGGGGGGAAGATACGCAGTATTTT	CASSELSGGEDTQYF
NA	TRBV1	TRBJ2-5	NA	TGCACCAGCAGCCAAGTTTCGCCTAGCGGGGAACAAGAGACCCAGTACTTC	CTSSQVSPSGEQETQYF
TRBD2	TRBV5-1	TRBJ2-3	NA	TGCGCCAGCAGCTTGTGGCTCGGGGGGGCTACAGATACGCAGTATTTT	CASSLWLGGATDTQYF
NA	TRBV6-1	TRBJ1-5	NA	TGTGCCAGCAGTTCCAGGGTCAGCCAGCCCCAGCATTTT	CASSSRVSQPQHF
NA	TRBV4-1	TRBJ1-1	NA	TGCGCCAGCAGCCAAGGAGTAGGGGTTCTGTCACCGTGGACTGAAGCTTTCTTT	CASSQGVGVLSPWTEAFF
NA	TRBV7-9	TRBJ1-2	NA	TGTGCCAGCAGCTTAGAGGTCCAATACTATGGCTACACCTTC	CASSLEVQYYGYTF
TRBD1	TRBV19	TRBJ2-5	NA	TGTGCCAGTGGGACCGGGACAGGGGGCTTAGTCCAAGAGACCCAGTACTTC	CASGTGTGGLVQETQYF
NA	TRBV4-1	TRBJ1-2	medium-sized	TGCGCCAGCAGCCCCCGTAAGGGGAACAACTATGGCTACACCTTC	CASSPRKGNNYGYTF
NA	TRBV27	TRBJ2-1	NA	TGTGCCAGCACCCGGGGGAGCTCCTACAATGAGCAGTTCTTC	CASTRGSSYNEQFF
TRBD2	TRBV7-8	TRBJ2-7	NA	TGTGCCAGCAGCTACGGGACTAGCGGGGGGATAGGCGAGCAGTACTTC	CASSYGTSGGIGEQYF
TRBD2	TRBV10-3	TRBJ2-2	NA	TGTGCCATCGGGACTAGCGGGGTCATCCTAAACACCGGGGAGCTGTTTTTT	CAIGTSGVILNTGELFF
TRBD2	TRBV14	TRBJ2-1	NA	TGTGCCAGCAGCCAAGTTGGAGGGGGTAGCGGGGTTTTTAGCTCCTACAATGAGCAGTTCTTC	CASSQVGGGSGVFSSYNEQFF
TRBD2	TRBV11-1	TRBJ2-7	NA	TGTGCCAGCAGCTCCAGCGGGGTAGGCTACGAGCAGTACTTC	CASSSSGVGYEQYF
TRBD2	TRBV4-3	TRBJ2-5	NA	TGCGCCAGCAGCCGGATAGCGGGGGGGCAAGAGACCCAGTACTTC	CASSRIAGGQETQYF
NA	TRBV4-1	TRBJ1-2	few	TGCGCCAGCAGCCAAGTAGGTGTAGACTATGGCTACACCTTC	CASSQVGVDYGYTF
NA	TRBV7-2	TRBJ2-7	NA	TGTGCCAGCAGCTTATATTTTCTCGATGAGCAGTACTTC	CASSLYFLDEQYF
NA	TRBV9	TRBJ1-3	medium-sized	TGTGCCAGCAGCGACGGACAGCCAGGCGGCACCATATATTTT	CASSDGQPGGTIYF
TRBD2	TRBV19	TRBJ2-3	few	TGTGCCAGTAGTATCGGTAGCGGGGGAGATACGCAGTATTTT	CASSIGSGGDTQYF
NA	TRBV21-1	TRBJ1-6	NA	TGTGCCAGCAGGGTGTCGGTAGCACACATACATCATAATTCACCCCTCCACTTT	CASRVSVAHIHHNSPLHF
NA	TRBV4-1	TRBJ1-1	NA	TGCGCCAGCAGCCAACTCCAAGCAGGTAGGGTTGAAGCTTTCTTT	CASSQLQAGRVEAFF
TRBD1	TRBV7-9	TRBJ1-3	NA	TGTGCCAGCAGTTTCACAGGGGGCGACACTGGAAACACCATATATTTT	CASSFTGGDTGNTIYF
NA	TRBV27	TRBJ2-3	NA	TGTGCCAGCAGCCTCTCCCCGGGGCTGACAGATACGCAGTATTTT	CASSLSPGLTDTQYF
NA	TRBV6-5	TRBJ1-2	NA	TGTGCCAGCAGTTACCTTGGGGTTCGTCGGGGACACTACACCTTC	CASSYLGVRRGHYTF
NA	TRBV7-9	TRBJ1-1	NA	TGTGCCAGCAGCTTAGCGCCGGGGCCGAACACTGAAGCTTTCTTT	CASSLAPGPNTEAFF
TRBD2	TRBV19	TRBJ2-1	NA	TGTGCCAGTAGAGCCGGGGGGGTTGGAAATGAGCAGTTCTTC	CASRAGGVGNEQFF
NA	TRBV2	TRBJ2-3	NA	TGTGCCAGCAGTGAAGCGAGGGCGGGGGCTTGGGATACGCAGTATTTT	CASSEARAGAWDTQYF
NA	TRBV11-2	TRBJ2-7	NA	TGTGCCAGCAGCTTAGAGGGAGAAAGCTCCTACGAGCAGTACTTC	CASSLEGESSYEQYF
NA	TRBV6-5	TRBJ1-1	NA	TGTGCCAGCACCTTTATCGGGGACACTGAAGCTTTCTTT	CASTFIGDTEAFF
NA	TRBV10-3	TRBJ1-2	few	TGTGCCATCAGTAACACCAAGACTAACTATGGCTACACCTTC	CAISNTKTNYGYTF
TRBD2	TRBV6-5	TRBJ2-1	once	TGTGCCAGCAGTTACGGCGGGGGGGCCCTCAATGAGCAGTTCTTC	CASSYGGGALNEQFF
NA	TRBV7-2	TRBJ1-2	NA	TGTGCCAGCAGCCTAGGACCCCTGGGGGGGGTTAGCTATGGCTACACCTTC	CASSLGPLGGVSYGYTF
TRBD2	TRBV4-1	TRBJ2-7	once	TGCGCCAGCAGCCAAGAGGCTAGCGGGGCGAGGACCTACGAGCAGTACTTC	CASSQEASGARTYEQYF
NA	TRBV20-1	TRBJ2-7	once	TGCAGTGCGAACCGGGTCTACGAGCAGTACTTC	CSANRVYEQYF
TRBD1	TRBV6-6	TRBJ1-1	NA	TGTGCCAGCAGTTACTCGAAACAGGGGGCACGGACTGAAGCTTTCTTT	CASSYSKQGARTEAFF
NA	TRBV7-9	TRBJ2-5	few	TGTGCCAGCAGCTTAGGGGGACGAGAGACCCAGTACTTC	CASSLGGRETQYF
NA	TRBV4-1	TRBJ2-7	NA	TGCGCCAGCAGCTACCGAGCCGGGACATCAGCCTACGAGCAGTACTTC	CASSYRAGTSAYEQYF
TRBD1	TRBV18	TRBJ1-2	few	TGTGCCAGCTCACCATGGGACAGGGGGCAGGACGGCTACACCTTC	CASSPWDRGQDGYTF
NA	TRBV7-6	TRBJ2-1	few	TGTGCCAGCAGACTATACAATGAGCAGTTCTTC	CASRLYNEQFF
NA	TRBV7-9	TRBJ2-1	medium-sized	TGTGCCAGCAGACCACCAGACTCCGCTAGGATCAATGAGCAGTTCTTC	CASRPPDSARINEQFF
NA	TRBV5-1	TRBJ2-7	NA	TGCGCCAGCAGCTTGGTGGGGACATACTACGAGCAGTACTTC	CASSLVGTYYEQYF
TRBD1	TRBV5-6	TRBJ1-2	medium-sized	TGTGCCAGCAGTCCACTACGACAGGGCGATCCATTTGGCTACACCTTC	CASSPLRQGDPFGYTF
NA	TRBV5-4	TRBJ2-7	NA	TGTGCCAGCACTCTGCAGGGAACCACCTACGAGCAGTACTTC	CASTLQGTTYEQYF
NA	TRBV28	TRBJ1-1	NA	TGTGCCAGCAGTTTATTGAACACTGAAGCTTTCTTT	CASSLLNTEAFF
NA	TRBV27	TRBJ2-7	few	TGTGCCAGCAAAATCTCCCCCGCGTCTTACGAGCAGTACTTC	CASKISPASYEQYF
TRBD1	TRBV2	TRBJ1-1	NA	TGTGCCGGGAGAGACAGGGGAGGGACTGAAGCTTTCTTT	CAGRDRGGTEAFF
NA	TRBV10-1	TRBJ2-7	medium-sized	TGCGCCAGCAGTGAGAAGGCCGGTATCGAGCAGTACTTC	CASSEKAGIEQYF
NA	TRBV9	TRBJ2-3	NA	TGTGCCAGCAGCCAAATAGGGGGGGGGCCAGATACGCAGTATTTT	CASSQIGGGPDTQYF
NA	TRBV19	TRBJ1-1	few	TGTGCCAGTAGTACTTGGGGTAACACTGAAGCTTTCTTT	CASSTWGNTEAFF
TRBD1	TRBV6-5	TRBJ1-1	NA	TGTGCCAGCATTCAGGGGGTGAAAGCTTTCTTT	CASIQGVKAFF
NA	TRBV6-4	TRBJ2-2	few	TGTGCCAGCAGTGACACGAACACCGGGGAGCTGTTTTTT	CASSDTNTGELFF
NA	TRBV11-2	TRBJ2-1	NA	TGTGCCAGCAGCCCCGAAAGGACAAGGAATGAGCAGTTCTTC	CASSPERTRNEQFF
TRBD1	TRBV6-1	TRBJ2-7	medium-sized	TGTGCCAGCCGGGACAGGGGGCTCTACGAGCAGTACTTC	CASRDRGLYEQYF
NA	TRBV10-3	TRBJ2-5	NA	TGTGCCATCAGTGAGGGAAGGGGACAAGAGACCCAGTACTTC	CAISEGRGQETQYF
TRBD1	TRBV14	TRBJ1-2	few	TGTGCCAGCAGCAGGCCGGGACAGCATAACTATGGCTACACCTTC	CASSRPGQHNYGYTF
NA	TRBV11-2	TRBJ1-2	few	TGTGCCAGCAGCGACCTATTACAGGGAAGCTATGGCTACACCTTC	CASSDLLQGSYGYTF